Listed below are T cell receptor beta chains from one sample, sequenced in a study of chemoradiotherapy in HPV16-positive cancers. Measured with immunoSEQ multiplex PCR; TCRdb has only the in-frame clones, and not every one. This sample yields more than 10,000 clones, of which approximately 75% are seen a single time; roughly 1.5% belongs to the top ten. The specimen was taken from a patient who underwent chemoradiotherapy. These receptors were collected from a human donor with HPV-associated anogenital cancer. Both conserved end residues are part of each CDR3. Each record gives: V gene, D gene, J gene, clone size, CDR3 DNA, CDR3 protein. D genes are given only for firm matches. The listing skips clone size in some rows; elsewhere it reads once, few, many or a size class.

v_call: TRBV19; d_call: NA; j_call: TRBJ2-1; clone_size: NA; cdr3_nt: TGTGCCAGTAGTAGAGACAGTCTCCTGTACAATGAGCAGTTCTTC; cdr3_aa: CASSRDSLLYNEQFF
v_call: TRBV7-2; d_call: NA; j_call: TRBJ1-1; clone_size: once; cdr3_nt: TGTGCCAGCAGCCCCCAGAGGAATGAAGCTTTCTTT; cdr3_aa: CASSPQRNEAFF
v_call: TRBV25-1; d_call: NA; j_call: TRBJ2-1; clone_size: NA; cdr3_nt: TGTGCCAGCAGTGAATTGGGGCAGCTCTCCTCCTACAATGAGCAGTTCTTC; cdr3_aa: CASSELGQLSSYNEQFF
v_call: TRBV6-6; d_call: NA; j_call: TRBJ1-1; clone_size: few; cdr3_nt: TGTGCCAGCAGCTCAGGGGCGTCTGAAGCTTTCTTT; cdr3_aa: CASSSGASEAFF
v_call: TRBV6-1; d_call: NA; j_call: TRBJ1-5; clone_size: once; cdr3_nt: TGTGCCAGCACCGAACTCCGCTCGGGCAATCAGCCCCAGCATTTT; cdr3_aa: CASTELRSGNQPQHF
v_call: TRBV6-6; d_call: NA; j_call: TRBJ1-1; clone_size: NA; cdr3_nt: TGTGCCAGCAGCATGGACAGCCGTGAAGCTTTCTTT; cdr3_aa: CASSMDSREAFF
v_call: TRBV28; d_call: TRBD1; j_call: TRBJ1-6; clone_size: few; cdr3_nt: TGTGCCAGTAGACCGACAGGGGAGGGTTCACCCCTCCACTTT; cdr3_aa: CASRPTGEGSPLHF
v_call: TRBV7-9; d_call: NA; j_call: TRBJ2-7; clone_size: NA; cdr3_nt: TGTGCCAGCAGCTCCTCCGGGGGTCATCCCTCCTACGAGCAGTACTTC; cdr3_aa: CASSSSGGHPSYEQYF
v_call: TRBV7-2; d_call: NA; j_call: TRBJ2-5; clone_size: NA; cdr3_nt: TGTGCCAGCAGCTTAGCAGCAACTACTCAAGAGACCCAGTACTTC; cdr3_aa: CASSLAATTQETQYF
v_call: TRBV2; d_call: NA; j_call: TRBJ1-1; clone_size: NA; cdr3_nt: TGTGCCAGCAGTGAATCGGCGGTAAAGTACACTGAAGCTTTCTTT; cdr3_aa: CASSESAVKYTEAFF
v_call: TRBV19; d_call: NA; j_call: TRBJ1-1; clone_size: NA; cdr3_nt: TGTGCCAGTAGTATTGGGAGGGCCACTGAAGCTTTCTTT; cdr3_aa: CASSIGRATEAFF
v_call: TRBV11-2; d_call: NA; j_call: TRBJ2-5; clone_size: few; cdr3_nt: TGTGCCAGCAGCTTACAATATGGGCAATCGGAGACCCAGTACTTC; cdr3_aa: CASSLQYGQSETQYF
v_call: TRBV11-1; d_call: NA; j_call: TRBJ2-5; clone_size: NA; cdr3_nt: TGTGCCAGCAGGGCGAGGGAGACCCAGTACTTC; cdr3_aa: CASRARETQYF
v_call: TRBV6-6; d_call: NA; j_call: TRBJ2-1; clone_size: NA; cdr3_nt: TGTGCCACAAGAGAAAGCTCCTACAATGAGCAGTTCTTC; cdr3_aa: CATRESSYNEQFF
v_call: TRBV4-3; d_call: TRBD2; j_call: TRBJ2-4; clone_size: NA; cdr3_nt: TGCGCCAGCAGCCAAGACGCGGGAGTAAACATTCAGTACTTC; cdr3_aa: CASSQDAGVNIQYF
v_call: TRBV5-1; d_call: NA; j_call: TRBJ1-2; clone_size: NA; cdr3_nt: TGCGCCAGCAGAACAGGGTCTCACTATGGCTACACCTTC; cdr3_aa: CASRTGSHYGYTF
v_call: TRBV9; d_call: NA; j_call: TRBJ1-3; clone_size: NA; cdr3_nt: TGTGCCAGCAGCGTAGGGAACTCTGGAAACACCATATATTTT; cdr3_aa: CASSVGNSGNTIYF
v_call: TRBV25-1; d_call: NA; j_call: TRBJ2-3; clone_size: few; cdr3_nt: TGTGCCAGCAGTCCCGTACGAGACACAGATACGCAGTATTTT; cdr3_aa: CASSPVRDTDTQYF
v_call: TRBV11-3; d_call: NA; j_call: TRBJ1-1; clone_size: once; cdr3_nt: TGTGCCAGCACTGACTCCGGGCTAGAAGCTTTCTTT; cdr3_aa: CASTDSGLEAFF
v_call: TRBV7-8; d_call: NA; j_call: TRBJ2-7; clone_size: NA; cdr3_nt: TGTGCCAGCAGTTATGACAGGAGCCGCTCCTACGAGCAGTACTTC; cdr3_aa: CASSYDRSRSYEQYF
v_call: TRBV30; d_call: TRBD1; j_call: TRBJ1-4; clone_size: NA; cdr3_nt: TGTGCCTGGAGCTCACGGGACAGCGGCAATAATGAAAAACTGTTTTTT; cdr3_aa: CAWSSRDSGNNEKLFF
v_call: TRBV19; d_call: NA; j_call: TRBJ2-1; clone_size: NA; cdr3_nt: TGTGCCAGTAGTATAGATTGGGGCCTCCCGTACAATGAGCAGTTCTTC; cdr3_aa: CASSIDWGLPYNEQFF
v_call: TRBV4-2; d_call: NA; j_call: TRBJ1-3; clone_size: NA; cdr3_nt: TGTGCCAGCAGCCAAGCGGGCTCAAGCTCTGGAAACACCATATATTTT; cdr3_aa: CASSQAGSSSGNTIYF
v_call: TRBV7-3; d_call: NA; j_call: TRBJ1-1; clone_size: NA; cdr3_nt: TGTGCCAGCAGCTTATTAGGGGGCACTGAAGCTTTCTTT; cdr3_aa: CASSLLGGTEAFF
v_call: TRBV4-2; d_call: NA; j_call: TRBJ2-3; clone_size: few; cdr3_nt: TGTGCCAGCAGCAACCCGGGACGACCGGATACGCAGTATTTT; cdr3_aa: CASSNPGRPDTQYF
v_call: TRBV11-3; d_call: NA; j_call: TRBJ1-1; clone_size: NA; cdr3_nt: TGTGCCAGCAGCCCTGGAAGTGGCAGCAGGGAAGCTTTCTTT; cdr3_aa: CASSPGSGSREAFF
v_call: TRBV7-3; d_call: NA; j_call: TRBJ2-1; clone_size: NA; cdr3_nt: TGTGCCAGCAGCTCAACCGGGGGGCCTTGGAATGAGCAGTTCTTC; cdr3_aa: CASSSTGGPWNEQFF
v_call: TRBV19; d_call: NA; j_call: TRBJ2-5; clone_size: NA; cdr3_nt: TGTGCCAGTAGTATTTTTCCGGGGGTGGAAGAGACCCAGTACTTC; cdr3_aa: CASSIFPGVEETQYF
v_call: TRBV18; d_call: TRBD1; j_call: TRBJ1-2; clone_size: NA; cdr3_nt: TGTGCCAGCTCACCACAGGGACAGTCTAACTATGGCTACACCTTC; cdr3_aa: CASSPQGQSNYGYTF
v_call: TRBV2; d_call: NA; j_call: TRBJ1-6; clone_size: few; cdr3_nt: TGTGCCAGCAGGCTCGGTAATTCACCCCTCCACTTT; cdr3_aa: CASRLGNSPLHF
v_call: TRBV7-9; d_call: TRBD1; j_call: TRBJ2-7; clone_size: NA; cdr3_nt: TGTGCCAGCAGCCCACCTTCCGGACAGGGGGCTTACGAGCAGTACTTC; cdr3_aa: CASSPPSGQGAYEQYF
v_call: TRBV11-3; d_call: NA; j_call: TRBJ1-1; clone_size: once; cdr3_nt: TGTGCCAGCAGCTTGACCCCGAACACTGAAGCTTTCTTT; cdr3_aa: CASSLTPNTEAFF
v_call: TRBV4-1; d_call: TRBD1; j_call: TRBJ2-2; clone_size: NA; cdr3_nt: TGCGCCAGCAGCCAAGATGGGGACAGGGTTGTCTCAGGCACCGGGGAGCTGTTTTTT; cdr3_aa: CASSQDGDRVVSGTGELFF
v_call: TRBV9; d_call: NA; j_call: TRBJ2-3; clone_size: NA; cdr3_nt: TGTGCCAGCAGCGTAGGGGGGAGTAGCACCGATACGCAGTATTTT; cdr3_aa: CASSVGGSSTDTQYF
v_call: TRBV6-1; d_call: NA; j_call: TRBJ1-5; clone_size: few; cdr3_nt: TGTGCCAGCAGACAGGGTCAGCCCCAGCATTTT; cdr3_aa: CASRQGQPQHF
v_call: TRBV15; d_call: TRBD1; j_call: TRBJ2-2; clone_size: once; cdr3_nt: TGTGCCACCAGCCGTCGGACAGGGTACACCGGGGAGCTGTTTTTT; cdr3_aa: CATSRRTGYTGELFF
v_call: TRBV30; d_call: TRBD1; j_call: TRBJ1-1; clone_size: few; cdr3_nt: TGTGCCTGGACCCGGGACAGAGAAGCTTTCTTT; cdr3_aa: CAWTRDREAFF
v_call: TRBV11-3; d_call: NA; j_call: TRBJ2-5; clone_size: NA; cdr3_nt: TGTGCCAGCAGCCGCGCGGTCGAGACCCAGTACTTC; cdr3_aa: CASSRAVETQYF
v_call: TRBV6-6; d_call: TRBD1; j_call: TRBJ2-7; clone_size: NA; cdr3_nt: TGTGCCAGCAGTCCGGGACAGCTAAGCTACGAGCAGTACTTC; cdr3_aa: CASSPGQLSYEQYF
v_call: TRBV19; d_call: NA; j_call: TRBJ1-1; clone_size: NA; cdr3_nt: TGTGCCAGTAGGGGTACGTCGTGGGACACTGAAGCTTTCTTT; cdr3_aa: CASRGTSWDTEAFF
v_call: TRBV13; d_call: NA; j_call: TRBJ1-2; clone_size: NA; cdr3_nt: TGTGCCAGCAGTCTAAGGGGTCAGGGAGACTATGGCTACACCTTC; cdr3_aa: CASSLRGQGDYGYTF
v_call: TRBV4-1; d_call: TRBD1; j_call: TRBJ1-4; clone_size: NA; cdr3_nt: TGCGCCAGCAGCCAAGCGTCGAGGACAGGGGGTGAAAAACTGTTTTTT; cdr3_aa: CASSQASRTGGEKLFF
v_call: TRBV5-6; d_call: TRBD1; j_call: TRBJ1-4; clone_size: few; cdr3_nt: TGTGCCAGCAGCGTGGGACAGGGAAATGAAAAACTGTTTTTT; cdr3_aa: CASSVGQGNEKLFF
v_call: TRBV27; d_call: NA; j_call: TRBJ2-7; clone_size: once; cdr3_nt: TGTGCCAGCAGTTTCGGAGGTAGTACCTCCTACGAGCAGTACTTC; cdr3_aa: CASSFGGSTSYEQYF
v_call: TRBV9; d_call: TRBD1; j_call: TRBJ1-3; clone_size: NA; cdr3_nt: TGTGCCAGCAGGGGCTCCGGGACAGAAGGAAACACCATATATTTT; cdr3_aa: CASRGSGTEGNTIYF
v_call: TRBV19; d_call: NA; j_call: TRBJ1-5; clone_size: NA; cdr3_nt: TGTGCCAGTAGAACCGCGGGGGGACCCAGGGGCGGCAATCAGCCCCAGCATTTT; cdr3_aa: CASRTAGGPRGGNQPQHF
v_call: TRBV5-1; d_call: NA; j_call: TRBJ2-5; clone_size: NA; cdr3_nt: TGCGCCAGCAGCTTGGGGGGCCAAGAGACCCAGTACTTC; cdr3_aa: CASSLGGQETQYF
v_call: TRBV2; d_call: NA; j_call: TRBJ2-7; clone_size: few; cdr3_nt: TGTGCCAGCACCCAGAGTGGTATTAACGAGCAGTACTTC; cdr3_aa: CASTQSGINEQYF
v_call: TRBV5-4; d_call: NA; j_call: TRBJ2-7; clone_size: NA; cdr3_nt: TGTGCCAGCAGCTTAGGTCGGGGCACTAGGTACGAGCAGTACTTC; cdr3_aa: CASSLGRGTRYEQYF
v_call: TRBV5-6; d_call: TRBD1; j_call: TRBJ1-6; clone_size: NA; cdr3_nt: TGTGCCAGCAGCTTGGGGACCGGGACAGGGGATTCACCCCTCCACTTT; cdr3_aa: CASSLGTGTGDSPLHF
v_call: TRBV29-1; d_call: NA; j_call: TRBJ2-1; clone_size: NA; cdr3_nt: TGCAGCGCTGGTTTCGGGACTTTCGGGCAGTTCTTC; cdr3_aa: CSAGFGTFGQFF
v_call: TRBV18; d_call: TRBD2; j_call: TRBJ2-7; clone_size: NA; cdr3_nt: TGTGCCAGCTCACCACTTCTAGCGGGGGTAGGGGCCTCCTACGAGCAGTACTTC; cdr3_aa: CASSPLLAGVGASYEQYF
v_call: TRBV11-2; d_call: NA; j_call: TRBJ2-1; clone_size: NA; cdr3_nt: TGTGCCAGCAGCCTCCGTCGTGGCAATGAGCAGTTCTTC; cdr3_aa: CASSLRRGNEQFF
v_call: TRBV5-4; d_call: NA; j_call: TRBJ2-3; clone_size: NA; cdr3_nt: TGTGCCAGCAGCTCCTCTGGGGGTCGTCGCACAGATACGCAGTATTTT; cdr3_aa: CASSSSGGRRTDTQYF
v_call: TRBV6-5; d_call: NA; j_call: TRBJ1-2; clone_size: NA; cdr3_nt: TGTGCCAGCAGCCGAAGAGGGGCTGGCTACACCTTC; cdr3_aa: CASSRRGAGYTF